The clone carrying this T cell receptor (beta chain) was recorded at least ten times. As yet, its antigen is unknown. RNA transcripts yielded amplified TCR beta CDR3 regions. The HTBI primer set served for first-round RT-PCR of the TCR CDR3. Using its own MiXCR run on the multiplex PCR reads, TCRdb lists one record per CDR3 protein. Seen here are some 600,000 distinct CDR3 sequences, approximately 14% observed once, and the top ten hold more than 5%. This record belongs to a study of T cells in Graves' hyperthyroidism and ophthalmopathy. The study's findings and limits: Researchers found most expanded thyroid clonotypes above 0.001 in blood as well.

Sequenced sample: blood. The receptor was derived from a woman aged 30 to 39 with Graves' hyperthyroidism that later progressed to Graves' ophthalmopathy.

CDR3 in amino acids: CAECRARTDTQYF. The CDR3 region has the DNA TGTGCCGAATGTCGGGCCCGCACAGATACGCAGTATTTT. The V and J genes are TRBV2 and TRBJ2-3; unclear D gene. V lost 11 bases, J lost 1 base, and 13 bases lay in between. Germline assignment: CDR1 SNHLY and CDR2 FYNNEI. This CDR3 is 13 amino acids long.